This T cell receptor beta chain emerged from a study of PD-1 blockade in classical Hodgkin lymphoma. Study information: Every 2 weeks, patients got 3 mg/kg intravenous nivolumab.

Details on this clone: The antigen is undetermined.

V lost 3 bases and J 2 bases, leaving 9 bases between the germline ends. CDR1 SGHTA and CDR2 FQGNSA come from the germline V gene. The length of the CDR3 is 14 residues. The study's findings and limits: Some patients started nivolumab under 1 year after ASCT, and they were excluded.

Brentuximab vedotin exposure varied among the patients, all of whom had relapsed after autologous stem cell transplantation. The data were produced by immunoSEQ multiplex PCR, yet TCRdb's version contains in-frame clones alone and is incomplete. The sample records 30,000 to 40,000 clones, 75% to 85% being singletons. This sequence was found in a human donor with classical Hodgkin lymphoma. Specimen: peripheral blood mononuclear cells (PBMCs), collected at baseline. The chain carries TRBV7-2 and TRBJ2-3; D is undetermined. This chain's CDR3 is CASSLMDDTDTQYF. The CDR3 coding sequence is TGTGCCAGCAGCTTGATGGACGACACAGATACGCAGTATTTT.